A selection of T cell receptor beta chains follows, all from one sample in a study of T cell responses to AZD1222 COVID-19 vaccine. Data came from immunoSEQ multiplex PCR; TCRdb stores just in-frame clones and leaves some out. The table lists roughly 150,000 clones, 80% to 95% of them singletons, with 1% to 1.5% in the top ten. The sequenced sample was peripheral blood, obtained 28 days after the second AZD1222 dose. The receptors were sampled from an adult who received the AZD1222 COVID-19 vaccine. CDR3s include the opening cysteine and the closing phenylalanine or tryptophan. Each record gives: D gene, V gene, J gene, clone size, CDR3 protein, CDR3 DNA. The D gene is left open where the match is weak. Part of the rows lack a size; the others show once, few, many or a class for expanded clones.

TRBD1	TRBV24-1	TRBJ2-7	NA	CATSHGQGFGEQYF	TGTGCCACCAGCCACGGACAGGGCTTCGGGGAGCAGTACTTC
TRBD2	TRBV15	TRBJ2-3	few	CATSPVGGGFTDTQYF	TGTGCCACCAGCCCAGTCGGGGGAGGGTTCACAGATACGCAGTATTTT
TRBD2	TRBV7-9	TRBJ2-7	NA	CASSSSGGPYEQYF	TGTGCCAGCAGCTCTAGCGGGGGTCCCTACGAGCAGTACTTC
NA	TRBV11-3	TRBJ2-7	once	CASSLVDNFYEQYF	TGTGCCAGCAGCTTAGTGGACAACTTCTACGAGCAGTACTTC
NA	TRBV7-2	TRBJ1-2	NA	CASSLGPDYGYTF	TGTGCCAGCAGCTTAGGTCCAGATTATGGCTACACCTTC
TRBD1	TRBV19	TRBJ1-6	NA	CASRTDRENNSPLHF	TGTGCCAGTAGGACGGACAGGGAGAATAATTCACCCCTCCACTTT
TRBD2	TRBV24-1	TRBJ2-1	NA	CATSDSASGRLNEQFF	TGTGCCACCAGTGATTCAGCTAGCGGGAGGTTAAATGAGCAGTTCTTC
NA	TRBV18	TRBJ1-6	NA	CASSPPGLNNSPLHF	TGTGCCAGCTCACCCCCGGGACTCAATAATTCACCCCTCCACTTT
NA	TRBV6-1	TRBJ2-2	NA	CASSEVRVTVTNTGELFF	TGTGCCAGCAGTGAAGTAAGGGTGACAGTTACGAACACCGGGGAGCTGTTTTTT
NA	TRBV27	TRBJ2-3	NA	CASRLVDTQYF	TGTGCCAGCAGGCTGGTAGATACGCAGTATTTT
NA	TRBV12-3/TRBV12-4	TRBJ2-5	NA	CASSVAETQYF	TGTGCCAGCAGCGTAGCGGAGACCCAGTACTTC
TRBD1	TRBV4-3	TRBJ1-6	NA	CASSQRQGSYNSPLHF	TGCGCCAGCAGCCAAAGACAGGGTTCCTATAATTCACCCCTCCACTTT
NA	TRBV18	TRBJ2-1	NA	CASSPDPGLGYNEQFF	TGTGCCAGCTCACCAGATCCGGGGCTCGGCTACAATGAGCAGTTCTTC